This TCR beta chain was captured by sequencing in a study of T cells in women clearing cervical HPV infection. Generated by immunoSEQ multiplex PCR, the TCRdb table keeps only in-frame clones and is missing some. Listed are 30,000 to 45,000 clones; 1.5% to 2% falls within the top ten. The CDR3 has 14 amino acids. V was shortened by 4 bases and J by 0 bases, with 8 bases between the two germline ends. The V gene's germline CDR1 is LNHDA and CDR2 SQIVND (reference sequence). In regard to this clone: The read stops 3 residues short of the end of the CDR3; the missing end is completed from the germline J gene.

The sequence was obtained from a woman aged 18 to 75 with a cervical HPV16 infection that either progressed to CIN3+ or cleared (not recorded which). This rearrangement joins TRBV19 to TRBJ2-3; no reliable D call. Input material: blood buffy coat. CDR3 amino acids: CASSSQASTDTQYF. The DNA read from the CDR3 is TGTGCCAGTAGTAGCCAGGCTAGCACAGATACG.